This T cell receptor (beta chain) was documented in a study of graft-versus-host responses after intestinal transplantation. About the research overall: Anti-thymocyte globulin served as induction for all recipients, who then took tacrolimus and steroids for two to three years.

Measured with immunoSEQ multiplex PCR; TCRdb has only the in-frame clones, and not every one. The table records 15,000 to 20,000 clones, around 35% of them present only once. CDR1 PRHDT and CDR2 FYEKMQ come from the germline V gene (reference sequence). V was clipped by 7 bases and J by 9 bases; unmatched bases: 7. The CDR3 covers 14 residues. The culture paired roughly 200,000 irradiated violet-dye-labeled stimulators with roughly 200,000 CFSE-labeled responders. Once the reaction had ended, proliferating CFSE-low CD3+CD4+ and CD3+CD8+ responders were sorted. The TCR originated in a human patient who was an organ donor for intestinal transplantation. Sequences were derived from alloreactive CD4+ T cells from a mixed lymphocyte reaction culture, sampled before transplantation. The subset denotes: CFSE-low proliferating T cells sorted from roughly six-day pre-transplant mixed lymphocyte reaction (GvH or HvG direction). V usage is TRBV13 and J usage is TRBJ2-1, with 12 bases matching TRBD2. CDR3 in amino acids: CASTPTSGSVEQFF. The CDR3 bases are TGTGCCAGCACCCCGACTAGCGGGAGTGTTGAGCAGTTCTTC.